This TCR beta chain was identified during a study of blood T cell repertoires in COVID-19. The overall study: COVID-19 samples from acute and convalescent phases originated in the United States, Italy and Spain. Nucleic acid was either cDNA or gDNA, and it came from T cells, B-cell-depleted T cells, or PBMCs.

One Seattle source followed patients from active infection through their disease course. Per germline, CDR1 SGHRS and CDR2 YFSETQ. This CDR3 has 14 amino acids. With V trimmed by 7 bases and J by 3 bases, 9 bases remained unmatched. Original processing methods: Researchers report that nucleated cell counts were estimated from reference gene primer amplification. Data came from immunoSEQ multiplex PCR; TCRdb stores just in-frame clones and leaves some out. Clone size and V and J calls were adopted from that table, with D and trimming inferred from the DNA. The table has some 300,000 clones, about 86% seen once.

The chain joins TRBV5-1 to TRBJ2-5; 7 bases align to TRBD1. This sequence originates from a woman between 70 and 85 years old with COVID-19, enrolled during active disease. The specimen sequenced was peripheral blood. CDR3 nucleotides: TGCGCCAGCCGCCTCACAGGGGCTGAAGAGACCCAGTACTTC. Protein product: CASRLTGAEETQYF.